The 12 T cell receptor beta chains reported below all come from one sample, sequenced in a study of response to subunit inactivated influenza vaccine. MiXCR was run by TCRdb on the RT-PCR reads, yielding one entry per CDR3 protein. The sample shows fewer than 800,000 distinct CDR3 sequences, approximately 15% of them seen only once. The source material was PBMCs from blood, sampled 12 days after vaccination. These receptors all stem from a man aged 50-59 years who received an inactivated influenza vaccine.

The chain employs TRBV20-1 and TRBJ1-1, with D maybe TRBD1 (6 bases). CDR1 is DFQATT and CDR2 is SNEGSKA in the germline V gene (reference sequence). Trimming shortened V by 2 bases and J by 4 bases, and 17 bases separated the two germline ends. This CDR3 region has 15 residues. CDR3 in DNA: TGCAGTGCTAGAAAATGGGGGGCGCGGGGCACTGAAGCTTTCTTT. It translates to CSARKWGARGTEAFF.

This clonotype was counted only a few times. The CDR3 here is CASRGGDRSIGIYNEQFF. CDR3 bases: TGTGCCAGCAGGGGGGGGGACAGATCGATTGGGATCTACAATGAGCAGTTCTTC. J is TRBJ2-1 and V is TRBV7-4; D is tentatively TRBD1 or TRBD2 (7 bases each). The V gene lost 6 bases and the J gene lost 3 bases, with 24 bases spanning the gap. Germline lookup yields CDR1 SGHVT and CDR2 SQSDAQ. CDR3 size: 18 residues.

The sample holds a few counts of this clonotype. The chain recombines TRBV20-1 with TRBJ2-2, with a possible D match to TRBD1 (5 bases). V dropped 3 bases and J dropped 1 base, with 6 bases sitting between them. Germline CDR1 and CDR2: DFQATT and SNEGSKA (reference sequence). The CDR3 runs to 13 residues. The CDR3 DNA reads as TGCAGTGCTAGCCAGGGGAACACCGGGGAGCTGTTTTTT. It is translated as CSASQGNTGELFF.

The chain employs TRBV6-5 and TRBJ2-1; TRBD2 agrees at 8 bases. Germline loops: CDR1 MNHEY, CDR2 SVGAGI. This CDR3 comprises 15 residues. Trimming at V came to 2 bases and at J to 7 bases, leaving 7 bases not matched to a gene. Here the CDR3 DNA reads TGTGCCAGCAGTTACCTCCGCGGGAGGTTTAATGAGCAGTTCTTC. The encoded protein is CASSYLRGRFNEQFF.

This chain links TRBV24-1 with TRBJ2-3; TRBD1 aligns across 8 bases. Unmatched junction bases numbered 6, after V lost 4 bases and J lost 1 base. The CDR3 runs to 16 residues. The germline gives CDR1 KGHDR, CDR2 SFDVKD. CDR3 in amino acids: CATSDVGQGGTDTQYF. For the CDR3, the DNA is TGTGCCACCAGTGACGTCGGACAGGGTGGCACAGATACGCAGTATTTT.

This clonotype was counted only a few times. V usage is TRBV6-5 and J usage is TRBJ2-6; no reliable D call. The ends were cut back, 2 bases at V and 0 bases at J, with 11 bases in the middle. This CDR3 contains 17 residues. Germline V lookup: CDR1 MNHEY, CDR2 SVGAGI. In DNA form, the CDR3 reads TGTGCCAGCAGTTACGACACGCCGAGCTCTGGGGCCAACGTCCTGACTTTC. Encoded protein: CASSYDTPSSGANVLTF.

This chain joins TRBV15 and TRBJ2-3; 11 bases fit TRBD1. Germline loops: CDR1 LNHNV, CDR2 YYDKDF (reference sequence). The J segment lost 5 bases and the V segment lost 2 bases, leaving 6 bases of the junction unmatched. The CDR3 is 16 amino acids. CDR3 loop: CATSRPGTGGKDTQYF. In nucleotides, the CDR3 is TGTGCCACCAGCAGACCAGGGACAGGGGGAAAAGATACGCAGTATTTT.

The chain joins TRBV27 to TRBJ2-2; D may be TRBD2 (6 bases). The V end was cut by 3 bases, the J end by 7 bases, with 21 bases between. The CDR3 runs to 17 residues. Germline V gene data show CDR1 as MNHEY and CDR2 as SMNVEV (reference sequence). The CDR3 DNA reads TGTGCCAGCAGTTTTTATGAGGGGAGGACCGGTGGCGGGGAGCTGTTTTTT. Its protein is CASSFYEGRTGGGELFF.

This chain joins TRBV2 and TRBJ2-2; D is unclear. Trimming stripped 0 bases from V and 0 bases from J, with 11 bases between. The germline CDR1 and CDR2 sequences are SNHLY and FYNNEI. The CDR3 covers 17 residues. CDR3 nucleotides: TGTGCCAGCAGTGAAGCGGCAGGTTTCCCGAACACCGGGGAGCTGTTTTTT. Its protein product is CASSEAAGFPNTGELFF.

The rearrangement uses TRBV2 and TRBJ2-3; either TRBD1 or TRBD2 may supply D (5 bases each). The CDR3 is made up of 17 amino acids. V lost 1 base and J 1 base, leaving 15 bases between the germline ends. Germline CDR1 and CDR2: SNHLY and FYNNEI. CDR3 DNA sequence: TGTGCCAGCAGTGAAGGTTGGGGTATGGGGGGCACAGATACGCAGTATTTT. This encodes CASSEGWGMGGTDTQYF.

This chain connects TRBV6-5 to TRBJ1-1; 11 positions agree with TRBD1. CDR3 length: 18 amino acids. V gave up 0 bases and J gave up 4 bases; unmatched junction bases: 10. CDR1 MNHEY and CDR2 SVGAGI come from the germline V gene. CDR3 sequence: CASSYSGTGGSFGTEAFF. The CDR3 region has the DNA TGTGCCAGCAGTTACTCAGGGACAGGGGGAAGCTTCGGCACTGAAGCTTTCTTT.

This clonotype has only a few counts. Relative to the germline gene, one junction end is altered; a read error may explain this. The chain has TRBV20-1 and TRBJ2-2, with 9 positions matching TRBD2. The V gene's germline CDR1 is DFQATT and CDR2 SNEGSKA (reference sequence). The CDR3 length is 17 residues. For the CDR3, the DNA is TGCTGTGCTAGAGATTGGGATAGCGGGAGTAGCACCGGGGAGCTGTTTTTT. It yields the protein CCARDWDSGSSTGELFF.